The clone carrying this T cell receptor beta chain was picked up a small number of times. Germline V gene data show CDR1 as LGHDT and CDR2 as YNNKEL (reference sequence). This CDR3 region has 13 residues. Between the trimmed V and J ends, which lost 4 bases and 3 bases, there was a span of 10 bases. The entry originates in a study of blood T cell repertoires in COVID-19. About the study: Acute and convalescent COVID-19 specimens originated in the United States, Italy and Spain.

How the authors handled the data: Amplification of reference gene primers was used by the study to estimate nucleated cell counts. Repertoires were generated with immunoSEQ multiplex PCR, while TCRdb's copy carries only in-frame clones and drops some. D and trimming come from the DNA, and the V and J calls and clone size come from that table. The table has roughly 250,000 clones, around 86% seen once. Adults between about 18 and 95 years of age took part from 24 US areas. The specimen sequenced was PBMCs or T cells enriched from blood (not recorded which). The chain links TRBV3-1 (or the pseudogene TRBV3-2) to TRBJ2-7; no clear D gene. This receptor was taken from a middle-aged woman with acute COVID-19. CDR3 amino acids: CASSPRAYYEQYF. CDR3 nucleotides: TGTGCCAGCAGCCCGAGAGCATACTACGAGCAGTACTTC.